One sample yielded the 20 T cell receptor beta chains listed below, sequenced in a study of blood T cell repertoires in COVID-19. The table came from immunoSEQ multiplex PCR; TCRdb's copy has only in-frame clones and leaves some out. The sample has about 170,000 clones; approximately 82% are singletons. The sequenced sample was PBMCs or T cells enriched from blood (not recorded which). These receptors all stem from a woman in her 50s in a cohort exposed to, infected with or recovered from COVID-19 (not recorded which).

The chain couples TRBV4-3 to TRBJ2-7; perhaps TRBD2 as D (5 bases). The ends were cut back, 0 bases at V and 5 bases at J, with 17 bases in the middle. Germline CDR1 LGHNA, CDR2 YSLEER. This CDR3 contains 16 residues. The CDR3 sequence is CASSQDSTGSRNEQYF. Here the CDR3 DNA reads TGCGCCAGCAGCCAAGATTCTACGGGGAGTAGGAACGAGCAGTACTTC.

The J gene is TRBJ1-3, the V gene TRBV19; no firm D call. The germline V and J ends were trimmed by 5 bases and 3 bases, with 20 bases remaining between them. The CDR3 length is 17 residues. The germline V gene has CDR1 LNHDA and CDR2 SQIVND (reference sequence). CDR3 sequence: CASSARGRASIGNTIYF. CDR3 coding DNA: TGTGCCAGTAGTGCCCGCGGCAGAGCGAGCATTGGAAACACCATATATTTT.

CDR3 DNA: TGTGCCAGCAGCTCGAAGGAGGTACTAGTTACGCAGTATTTT. It translates to CASSSKEVLVTQYF. The genes are TRBV7-4 and TRBJ2-3, with D possibly matching TRBD2 (5 bases). The CDR3 sequence is 14 residues long. Per germline, CDR1 SGHVT and CDR2 SQSDAQ. Trimming cost V 4 bases and J 8 bases, with 16 bases left between them.

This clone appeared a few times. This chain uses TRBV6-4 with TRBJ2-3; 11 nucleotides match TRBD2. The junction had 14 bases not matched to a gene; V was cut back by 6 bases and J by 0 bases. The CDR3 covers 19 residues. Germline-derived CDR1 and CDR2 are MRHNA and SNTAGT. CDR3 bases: TGTGCCAGCAGCAAGACTCGTGGGACTAGCGGAAATAGCACAGATACGCAGTATTTT. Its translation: CASSKTRGTSGNSTDTQYF.

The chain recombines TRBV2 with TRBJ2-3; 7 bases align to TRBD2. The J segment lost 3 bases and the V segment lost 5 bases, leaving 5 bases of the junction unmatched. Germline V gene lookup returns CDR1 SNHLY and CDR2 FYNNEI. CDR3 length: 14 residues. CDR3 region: CASSPGEGTDTQYF. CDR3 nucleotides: TGTGCCAGCAGTCCCGGGGAGGGAACAGATACGCAGTATTTT.

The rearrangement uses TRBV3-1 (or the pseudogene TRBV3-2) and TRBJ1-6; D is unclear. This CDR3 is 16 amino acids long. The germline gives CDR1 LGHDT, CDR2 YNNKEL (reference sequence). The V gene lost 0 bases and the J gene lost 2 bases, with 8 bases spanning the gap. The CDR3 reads CASSQDSQPYNSPLHF. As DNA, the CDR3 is TGTGCCAGCAGCCAAGATAGCCAACCCTATAATTCACCCCTCCACTTT.

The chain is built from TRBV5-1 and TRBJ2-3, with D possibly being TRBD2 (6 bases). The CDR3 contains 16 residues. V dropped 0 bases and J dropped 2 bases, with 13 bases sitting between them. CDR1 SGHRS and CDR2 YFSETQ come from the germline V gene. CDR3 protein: CASSLDRWGDTDTQYF. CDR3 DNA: TGCGCCAGCAGCTTGGACCGATGGGGGGACACAGATACGCAGTATTTT.

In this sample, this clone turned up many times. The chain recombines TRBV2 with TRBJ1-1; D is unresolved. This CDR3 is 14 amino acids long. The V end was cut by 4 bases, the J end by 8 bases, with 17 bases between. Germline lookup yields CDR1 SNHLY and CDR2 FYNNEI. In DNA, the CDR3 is TGTGCCAGCAGTGGCAATAGGCGCGGATGGGAAGCTTTCTTT. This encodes CASSGNRRGWEAFF.

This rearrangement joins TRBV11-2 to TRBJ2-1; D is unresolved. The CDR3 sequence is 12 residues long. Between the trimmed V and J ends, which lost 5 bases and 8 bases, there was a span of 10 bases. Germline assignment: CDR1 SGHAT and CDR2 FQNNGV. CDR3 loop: CASSPVHHEQFF. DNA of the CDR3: TGTGCCAGCAGCCCAGTACACCATGAGCAGTTCTTC. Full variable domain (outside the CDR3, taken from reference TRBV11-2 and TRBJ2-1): EAGVAQSPRYKIIEKRQSVAFWCNPISGHATLYWYQQILGQGPKLLIQFQNNGVVDDSQLPKDRFSAERLKGVDSTLKIQPAKLEDSAVYLCASSPVHHEQFFGPGTRLTVL.

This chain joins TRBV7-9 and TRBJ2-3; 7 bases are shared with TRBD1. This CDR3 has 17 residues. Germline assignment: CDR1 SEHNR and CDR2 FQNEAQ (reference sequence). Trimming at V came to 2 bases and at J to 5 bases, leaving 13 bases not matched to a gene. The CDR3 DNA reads TGTGCCAGCAGCTTACTGACAGGGCTGGACGCCCAAGATACGCAGTATTTT. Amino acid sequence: CASSLLTGLDAQDTQYF.

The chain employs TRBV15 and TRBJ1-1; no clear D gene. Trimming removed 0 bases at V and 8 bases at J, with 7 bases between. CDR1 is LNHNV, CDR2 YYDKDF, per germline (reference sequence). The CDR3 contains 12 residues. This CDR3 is CATSRDKTEAFF. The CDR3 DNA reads TGTGCCACCAGCAGAGATAAAACAGAAGCTTTCTTT.

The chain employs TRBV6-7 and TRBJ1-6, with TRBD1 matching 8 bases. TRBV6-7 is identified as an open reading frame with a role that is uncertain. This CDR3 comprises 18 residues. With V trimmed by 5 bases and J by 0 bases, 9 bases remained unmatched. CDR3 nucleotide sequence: TGTGCCAGCAGTCCGCAGGGGGCGAAAAGCTCCTATAATTCACCCCTCCACTTT. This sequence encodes CASSPQGAKSSYNSPLHF.

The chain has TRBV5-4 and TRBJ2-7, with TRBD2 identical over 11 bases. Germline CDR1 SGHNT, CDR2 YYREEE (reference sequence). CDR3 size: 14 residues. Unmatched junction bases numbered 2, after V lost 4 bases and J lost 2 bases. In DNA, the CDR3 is TGTGCCAGCAGCCTGACTAGCGGGGCCTACGAGCAGTACTTC. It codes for CASSLTSGAYEQYF. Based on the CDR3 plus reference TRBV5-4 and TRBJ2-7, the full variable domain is ETGVTQSPTHLIKTRGQQVTLRCSSQSGHNTVSWYQQALGQGPQFIFQYYREEENGRGNFPPRFSGLQFPNYSSELNVNALELDDSALYLCASSLTSGAYEQYFGPGTRLTVT.

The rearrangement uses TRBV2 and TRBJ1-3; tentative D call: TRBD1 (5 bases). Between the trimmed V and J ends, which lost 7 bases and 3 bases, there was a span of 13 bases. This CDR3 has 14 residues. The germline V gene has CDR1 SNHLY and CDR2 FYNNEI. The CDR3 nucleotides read TGTGCCAGCAAACAGGACGGCAATGGAAACACCATATATTTT. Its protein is CASKQDGNGNTIYF.

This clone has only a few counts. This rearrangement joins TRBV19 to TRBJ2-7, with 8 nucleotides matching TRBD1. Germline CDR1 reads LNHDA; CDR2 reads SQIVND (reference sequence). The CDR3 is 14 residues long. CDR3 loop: CVPGQVPSSYEQYF. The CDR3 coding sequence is TGTGTCCCGGGACAGGTGCCTTCCTCCTACGAGCAGTACTTC.

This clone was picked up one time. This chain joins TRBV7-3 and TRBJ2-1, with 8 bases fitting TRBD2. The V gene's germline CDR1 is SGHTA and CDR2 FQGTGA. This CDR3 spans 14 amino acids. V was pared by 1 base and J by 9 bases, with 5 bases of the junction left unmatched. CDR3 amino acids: CASSLRAGVGEQFF. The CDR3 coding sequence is TGTGCCAGCAGCTTAAGAGCGGGAGTTGGTGAGCAGTTCTTC.

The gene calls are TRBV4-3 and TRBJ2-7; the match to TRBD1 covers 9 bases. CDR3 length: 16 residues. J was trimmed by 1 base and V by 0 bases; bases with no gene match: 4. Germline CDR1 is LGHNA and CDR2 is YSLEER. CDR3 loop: CASSQDLGQGSYEQYF. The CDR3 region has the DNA TGCGCCAGCAGCCAAGATCTCGGACAGGGGTCCTACGAGCAGTACTTC.

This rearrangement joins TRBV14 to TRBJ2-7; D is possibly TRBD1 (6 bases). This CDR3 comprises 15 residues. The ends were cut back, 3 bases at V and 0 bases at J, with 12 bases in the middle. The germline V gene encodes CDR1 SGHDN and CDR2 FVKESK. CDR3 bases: TGTGCCAGCAGCCACGGGACACCGACCTCCTACGAGCAGTACTTC. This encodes CASSHGTPTSYEQYF.

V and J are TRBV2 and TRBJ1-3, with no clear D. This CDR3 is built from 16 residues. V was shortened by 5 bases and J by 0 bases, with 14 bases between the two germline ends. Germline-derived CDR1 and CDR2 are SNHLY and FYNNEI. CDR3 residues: CASSRSDINSGNTIYF. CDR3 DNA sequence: TGTGCCAGCAGTCGTAGTGACATAAACTCTGGAAACACCATATATTTT.

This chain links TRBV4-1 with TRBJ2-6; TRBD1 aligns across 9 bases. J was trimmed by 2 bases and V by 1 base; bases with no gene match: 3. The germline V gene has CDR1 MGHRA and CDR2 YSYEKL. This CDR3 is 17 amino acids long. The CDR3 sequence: CASSQGGTGPGANVLTF. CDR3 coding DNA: TGCGCCAGCAGCCAAGGGGGGACAGGGCCTGGGGCCAACGTCCTGACTTTC.